The 11 T cell receptor beta chains in this list originate from one sample, sequenced in a study of early stage breast cancer tumors. TCRdb's table, derived via immunoSEQ multiplex PCR, lists solely in-frame clones and lacks some. The sample has some 36,000 clones; over 70% are singletons. The sample taken for sequencing was blood. The receptor source for this set is a person in their sixties with breast cancer.

V and J are TRBV5-5 and TRBJ2-1; D may be TRBD1 or TRBD2 (5 bases each). Germline assignment: CDR1 SGHKS and CDR2 YYEKEE (reference sequence). The CDR3 contains 15 residues. Trimming left V 3 bases short and J 2 bases short, with 12 bases between. CDR3 sequence (DNA): TGTGCCAGCAGCTGGGGGACGGGGACCTACAATGAGCAGTTCTTC. Its translation: CASSWGTGTYNEQFF.

The sample holds one count of this clone. J is TRBJ1-5 and V is TRBV15, with a weak D call TRBD1 (5 bases). Trimming left V 0 bases short and J 0 bases short, with 12 bases between. This CDR3 region has 17 residues. Germline V gene sequence: CDR1 LNHNV, CDR2 YYDKDF (reference sequence). In DNA form, the CDR3 reads TGTGCCACCAGCAGAGATCTCGGGGGATATAGCAATCAGCCCCAGCATTTT. Translating gives CATSRDLGGYSNQPQHF.

The gene calls are TRBV28 and TRBJ2-7; D unclear. Deletions cut 5 bases from V and 8 bases from J, with 13 bases between. This CDR3 has 12 residues. Germline values: CDR1 MDHEN, CDR2 SYDVKM. The CDR3 loop is CASSRPYFQQYF. The CDR3 nucleotides are TGTGCCAGCAGTCGACCCTATTTCCAGCAGTACTTC.

The V call is TRBV7-2, the J call TRBJ2-7, with TRBD1 matching 11 bases. The CDR3 contains 15 residues. Losses at the gene ends were 4 bases for V and 4 bases for J; bases not matched to a gene: 6. Germline CDR1 and CDR2: SGHTA and FQGNSA. This chain's CDR3 is CASSSGTGGAYEQYF. The CDR3 DNA sequence: TGTGCCAGCAGCTCCGGGACAGGGGGAGCTTACGAGCAGTACTTC.

The CDR3 DNA reads as TGCGCCAGCAGCTTGGTGGAGGGAATGGATGGCTACACCTTC. Residues: CASSLVEGMDGYTF. This chain joins TRBV5-1 and TRBJ1-2; D is unclear. V lost 0 bases to trimming and J lost 6 bases, with 12 bases between them. The germline CDR1 and CDR2 sequences are SGHRS and YFSETQ. The CDR3 length is 14 residues.

The CDR3 loop reads CASSLSIPGTNYGYTF. For the CDR3, the DNA is TGTGCCAGCAGTTTATCGATTCCAGGGACTAACTATGGCTACACCTTC. This chain joins TRBV27 and TRBJ1-2; D possibly corresponds to TRBD1 (5 bases). The germline CDR1 and CDR2 sequences are MNHEY and SMNVEV (reference sequence). The length of the CDR3 is 16 residues. The V and J ends lost 0 bases and 0 bases respectively, with 11 bases between them.

Details on this clone: The junction shows a germline mismatch at one end, possibly a read error. The chain combines TRBV7-7 with TRBJ2-5, with D perhaps TRBD1 (6 bases). In germline, CDR1 is SSHAT, CDR2 FNYEAQ (reference sequence). CDR3 length: 14 amino acids. The CDR3 DNA follows: TGTGCTAGCAGCTTAGAACAGGGTGGAGAGACCCAGTACTTC. It is translated as CASSLEQGGETQYF.

The gene calls are TRBV6-1 and TRBJ2-1; D ambiguous. The length of the CDR3 is 13 residues. V was shortened by 5 bases and J by 7 bases, with 12 bases between the two germline ends. Germline assignment: CDR1 MNHNS and CDR2 SASEGT. The CDR3 DNA sequence: TGTGCCAGCAGTCACCCTCTCGGGAATGAGCAGTTCTTC. This encodes CASSHPLGNEQFF.

J is TRBJ2-1 and V is TRBV4-1; D may be TRBD2 (5 bases). The V gene's germline CDR1 is MGHRA and CDR2 YSYEKL. Trimming cost V 1 base and J 7 bases, with 17 bases left between them. The CDR3 spans 16 residues. The CDR3 loop is CASSQVASGKFNEQFF. The CDR3 DNA follows: TGCGCCAGCAGCCAAGTGGCCTCGGGGAAGTTTAATGAGCAGTTCTTC.

The rearrangement links TRBV5-6 to TRBJ2-7, with unresolved D. V lost 2 bases, J lost 5 bases, and 8 bases lay in between. CDR3 length equals 12 residues. Germline CDR1 is SGHDT and CDR2 is YYEEEE. The CDR3 bases are TGTGCCAGCAGCTTACCCCCGAACGAGCAGTACTTC. It codes for CASSLPPNEQYF.

The chain links TRBV5-1 to TRBJ2-7; D not certain. Trimming removed 0 bases from V and 6 bases from J, with 10 bases in between. This CDR3 spans 13 amino acids. The germline CDR1 and CDR2 sequences are SGHRS and YFSETQ. This chain's CDR3 is CASSLADLFEQYF. The CDR3 coding sequence is TGCGCCAGCAGCTTGGCCGACTTATTCGAGCAGTACTTC.